The 7 T cell receptor beta chains below were found in one sample sequenced in a study of shared clonotypes between healthy human individuals. Only in-frame clones appear in the TCRdb table, and some are missing; sequencing was by immunoSEQ multiplex PCR. The data contain about 480,000 clones, over 75% of them singletons. The sample taken for sequencing was PBMCs. The origin of the receptors is a woman aged 35 to 49 in good health. Some clones in this sample may be carry-over from other donors' samples.

DNA for the CDR3: TGTGCTAGTGGTTTGGTTCTTAGCGGGGACACCGGGGAGCTGTTTTTT. This gives the protein CASGLVLSGDTGELFF. This chain joins TRBV12-5 and TRBJ2-2; 8 bases fit TRBD2. The germline CDR1 and CDR2 sequences are LGHNT and FRNRAP. V dropped 0 bases and J dropped 3; count of bases not matched to a gene: 3. This CDR3 region has 16 residues.

This clone has just one count. V is TRBV5-4 and J is TRBJ2-5, with D perhaps TRBD2 (6 bases). V was shortened by 3 bases and J by 5 bases, with 14 bases between the two germline ends. There are 14 residues in the CDR3. The germline V gene has CDR1 SGHNT and CDR2 YYREEE (reference sequence). The CDR3 DNA reads TGTGCCAGCAGCTCCGGGACTGTCCACGAGACCCAGTACTTC. Protein sequence: CASSSGTVHETQYF.

This chain links TRBV19 with TRBJ1-2; 8 nucleotides align to TRBD1. Germline CDR1 is LNHDA and CDR2 is SQIVND (reference sequence). V gave up 5 bases and J gave up 4 bases; unmatched junction bases: 9. The CDR3 contains 15 residues. CDR3 DNA sequence: TGTGCCAGTAGTCTCCGCGGACAGGGTGGCTATGGCTACACCTTC. Translated, it gives CASSLRGQGGYGYTF. Drawing the rest from reference TRBV19 and TRBJ1-2, the complete variable domain is DGGITQSPKYLFRKEGQNVTLSCEQNLNHDAMYWYRQDPGQGLRLIYYSQIVNDFQKGDIAEGYSVSREKKESFPLTVTSAQKNPTAFYLCASSLRGQGGYGYTFGSGTRLTVV.

V and J are TRBV10-3 and TRBJ2-7; D is perhaps TRBD1 (6 bases). Looked up from germline, CDR1 is ENHRY and CDR2 is SYGVKD. V lost 7 bases and J 3 bases, leaving 16 bases between the germline ends. CDR3 length equals 14 residues. CDR3 nucleotide sequence: TGTGCCATCAAACCAGGGGACACCCACTACGAGCAGTACTTC. This codes for CAIKPGDTHYEQYF.

The chain has TRBV11-2 and TRBJ1-2; TRBD1 aligns across 7 bases. Per the germline V gene, CDR1 is SGHAT and CDR2 is FQNNGV. The V gene end was trimmed by 5 bases and the J gene end by 3 bases; junction bases not matched to a gene: 6. The CDR3 has 14 amino acids. CDR3 sequence reads: CASSRTGFDYGYTF. DNA of the CDR3: TGTGCCAGCAGCCGGACAGGTTTTGACTATGGCTACACCTTC. Using reference TRBV11-2 and TRBJ1-2 for the parts outside the CDR3, the full variable domain is EAGVAQSPRYKIIEKRQSVAFWCNPISGHATLYWYQQILGQGPKLLIQFQNNGVVDDSQLPKDRFSAERLKGVDSTLKIQPAKLEDSAVYLCASSRTGFDYGYTFGSGTRLTVV.

The J gene is TRBJ2-7, the V gene TRBV5-1; 8 bases match TRBD2. Germline V gives CDR1 SGHRS, CDR2 YFSETQ. Trimming at V came to 3 bases and at J to 3 bases, leaving 8 bases not matched to a gene. The CDR3 has 15 amino acids. The CDR3 here is CASSSLTSARYEQYF. For the CDR3, the DNA is TGCGCCAGCAGCTCGCTGACTAGCGCGCGCTACGAGCAGTACTTC.

V gene TRBV2 combines with J gene TRBJ1-2; D might be TRBD1 (5 bases). Between the trimmed V and J ends, which lost 4 bases and 8 bases, there was a span of 20 bases. This CDR3 contains 15 residues. Germline CDR1 SNHLY, CDR2 FYNNEI. Here the CDR3 reads CASSGYTGSWGGYTF. The CDR3 bases are TGTGCCAGCAGTGGATATACAGGATCTTGGGGGGGCTACACCTTC.